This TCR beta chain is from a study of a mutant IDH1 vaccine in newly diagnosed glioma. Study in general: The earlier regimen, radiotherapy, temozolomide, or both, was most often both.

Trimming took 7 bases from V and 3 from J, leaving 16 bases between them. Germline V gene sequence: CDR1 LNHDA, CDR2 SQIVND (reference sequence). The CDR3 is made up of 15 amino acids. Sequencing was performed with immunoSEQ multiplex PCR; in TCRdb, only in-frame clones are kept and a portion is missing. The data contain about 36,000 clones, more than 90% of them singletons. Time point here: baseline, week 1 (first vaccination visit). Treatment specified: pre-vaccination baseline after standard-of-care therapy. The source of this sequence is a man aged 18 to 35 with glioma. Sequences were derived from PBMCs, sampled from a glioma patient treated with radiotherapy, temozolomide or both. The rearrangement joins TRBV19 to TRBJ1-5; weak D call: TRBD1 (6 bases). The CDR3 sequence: CASTQQGASNQPQHF. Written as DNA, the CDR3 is TGTGCCAGTACCCAACAGGGCGCCTCCAATCAGCCCCAGCATTTT.